This TCR beta chain was recovered during a study of vaccination and CD4 T cells after COVID-19. About the study: Convalescent cases consisted of six males and four females, of whom two were Hispanic. Cultures that served as controls received a CEFX pool, an HIV-1 Nef pool, or no peptide. Timing of post-vaccine sample collection was a median about 76 days after dose two, with a range of 14 to 241.

The table lists this clonotype with a few counts. The antigen remains undetermined. The treatment here: roughly ten-day PBMC culture with coronavirus spike peptide pools or control peptides (ViraFEST assay). The Oncomine TCR Beta short-read assay was applied to DNA of cultured CD4+ T cells. TCRdb reprocessed the PCR reads via MiXCR and lists one record per CDR3 protein. The sample includes about 20,000 distinct CDR3 sequences, 43% of them seen just once. Whole-study results and caveats: Median SARS-CoV-2-reactive clonotype numbers rose nonsignificantly, 21 to 38.

Germline V gene sequence: CDR1 MNHNS, CDR2 SASEGT. The CDR3 consists of 14 residues. Between the trimmed V and J ends, which lost 4 bases and 3 bases, there was a span of 12 bases. The specimen was CD4+ T cells from blood, cultured in vitro. This TCR was sampled from a human donor who had recovered from COVID-19. The chain is built from TRBV6-1 and TRBJ1-2; D gene uncertain. CDR3 nucleotide sequence: TGTGCCAGCAGTGGTTTCGGGCAGGACTATGGCTACACCTTC. It specifies CASSGFGQDYGYTF.